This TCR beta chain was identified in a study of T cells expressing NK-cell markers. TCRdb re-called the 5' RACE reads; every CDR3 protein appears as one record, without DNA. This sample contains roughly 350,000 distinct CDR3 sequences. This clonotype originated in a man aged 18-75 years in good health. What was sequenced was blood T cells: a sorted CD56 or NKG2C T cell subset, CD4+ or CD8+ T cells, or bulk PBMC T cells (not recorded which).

Here the CDR3 reads CASSYDWQIYGYTF. The genes are TRBV6-5 and TRBJ1-2. CDR1 and CDR2 from the germline V gene are MNHEY and SVGAGI. This CDR3 contains 14 residues.